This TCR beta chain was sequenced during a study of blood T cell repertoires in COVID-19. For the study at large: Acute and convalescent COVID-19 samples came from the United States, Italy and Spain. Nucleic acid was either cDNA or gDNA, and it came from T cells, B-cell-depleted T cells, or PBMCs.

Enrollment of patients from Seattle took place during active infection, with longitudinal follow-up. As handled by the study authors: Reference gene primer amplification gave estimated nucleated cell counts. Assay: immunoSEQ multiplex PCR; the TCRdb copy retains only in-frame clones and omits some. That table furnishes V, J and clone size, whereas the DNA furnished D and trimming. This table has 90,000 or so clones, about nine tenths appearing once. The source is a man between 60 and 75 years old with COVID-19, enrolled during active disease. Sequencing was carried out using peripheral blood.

The CDR3 region is CASSQGVRGQWNTGELFF. Written as DNA, the CDR3 is TGCGCCAGCAGCCAAGGCGTCAGGGGGCAATGGAACACCGGGGAGCTGTTTTTT. V gene TRBV4-3 combines with J gene TRBJ2-2, with 8 positions matching TRBD1. The CDR3 totals 18 residues. The germline CDR1 and CDR2 sequences are LGHNA and YSLEER. With 1 base clipped from V and 1 base from J, the junction kept 8 bases outside the gene matches.